The sequence of this T cell receptor beta chain was determined in a study of cytomegalovirus exposure and HLA in healthy donors. This clone was detected only once. Measured with immunoSEQ multiplex PCR; TCRdb has only the in-frame clones, and not every one. The table records approximately 160,000 clones, roughly 83% of them present only once. Germline CDR1 reads SGHDT; CDR2 reads YYEEEE. Trimming pared 4 bases from V and 4 bases from J, leaving 17 bases between. The CDR3 is 15 residues long. This sequence originates from a man under 40 in good health and CMV-seropositive. The rearrangement links TRBV5-6 to TRBJ2-5; TRBD2 might be the D (5 bases). The sample was PBMCs. The DNA of the CDR3 is TGTGCCAGCAGCCCAAGAAGGCTAGGAGGAGAGACCCAGTACTTC. Translation gives CASSPRRLGGETQYF.